This T cell receptor (beta chain) was identified during a study of T cells after yellow fever vaccination. General observations from the study: Some clonotypes, a small share, were shared between CD4 and CD8 compartments. The secondary response showed a weaker magnitude and a faster peak, day 5 versus 15.

This clonotype was found many times. Its antigen remains unidentified. Per germline, CDR1 SQVTM and CDR2 ANQGSEA. The CDR3 totals 13 residues. V was shortened by 3 bases and J by 4 bases, with 10 bases between the two germline ends. 5'RACE template switching generated TCR cDNA, adding a universal primer site and UMIs. TCRdb used MiXCR to reprocess the 5' RACE reads, holding one entry per CDR3 protein. This table has about 120,000 distinct CDR3 sequences, about 8.2% appearing once. The input for sequencing was CD8+ T cells sorted from PBMCs, taken on the day of the yellow fever booster vaccination. The chain links TRBV29-1 to TRBJ2-1; D perhaps matches TRBD2 (5 bases). This TCR was sampled from a man aged 18 to 30 who received the YFV17D yellow fever vaccine. CDR3 residues: CSVDFRGYNEQFF. CDR3 DNA sequence: TGCAGCGTTGATTTCAGAGGGTACAATGAGCAGTTCTTC.